Presented here are 3 T cell receptor beta chains from one specimen sequenced in a study of spatial heterogeneity in lung cancer. Time point noted: sample taken at primary tumor resection. TCRdb recomputed calls from the 5' RACE reads with MiXCR, one row per CDR3 protein. The profile covers about 23,000 distinct CDR3 sequences, with roughly 3% appearing a single time and about 28% taken by the ten largest. The input for sequencing was PBMCs, taken at surgery. These receptors were taken from a female donor with early-stage non-small cell lung cancer.

This clonotype turned up a few times. A much more abundant neighbour one base away suggests this may be a read error. CDR3 protein: CASSLAGVGEQFF. The CDR3 DNA follows: TGTGCCAGCAGTTTAGCGGGAGTGGGTGAGCAGTTCTTC. J is TRBJ2-1 and V is TRBV11-2; 9 bases are a match to TRBD2. The CDR3 extends over 13 amino acids. Germline V gives CDR1 SGHAT, CDR2 FQNNGV.

DNA of the CDR3: TGTGCCAGCAGCTTAGATTTCGGGAGAGCTAGCGGCTACAATGAGCAGTTCTTC. Translated: CASSLDFGRASGYNEQFF. The chain recombines TRBV5-5 with TRBJ2-1; 7 bases match TRBD2. The CDR3 spans 18 residues. CDR1 SGHKS and CDR2 YYEKEE come from the germline V gene (reference sequence). Unmatched junction bases numbered 14, after V lost 2 bases and J lost 3 bases.

This clonotype has just a few counts. This chain links TRBV2 with TRBJ2-4; 7 nucleotides match TRBD2. Germline CDR1 is SNHLY and CDR2 is FYNNEI. The V segment lost 6 bases and the J segment 0 bases; nucleotides outside the gene matches: 5. The CDR3 is made up of 15 amino acids. In DNA form, the CDR3 reads TGTGCCAGCAGCGGTGCGGGAGAAGCCAAAAACATTCAGTACTTC. Translated: CASSGAGEAKNIQYF.